This T cell receptor beta chain was profiled in a study of T cells in localized non-small cell lung cancer (TCRdb year 2020). General notes on the study: The study examined T cell repertoires in 200 to 300 patients with early-stage NSCLC and compared tumors with uninvolved tumor-adjacent lungs. The cohort consisted of 236 treatment-naive NSCLC patients whose localized lung tumors had been resected. The mean age of the NSCLC patients was 50 to 85 years, with 130 or so men and around 100 women.

Findings and caveats that apply to the study as a whole: Because of the exploratory design, TCR variables were selected using unadjusted p-values without false-discovery rate correction. A median of 57 of the top 100 tumor clones turned up in the paired uninvolved adjacent lung, and 25 to 35 of those clones also ranked among the top 100 of that same adjacent lung. Uninvolved tumor-adjacent lung showed the highest T cell clonality, higher than tumor, which suggests more focused antigenic responses in the adjacent lung. Multi-region tumor sequencing was not performed, so intratumor heterogeneity could not be excluded. Higher blood T cell density associated with longer overall survival, while higher adjacent-lung clonality associated with shorter survival.

At diagnosis, tumor, uninvolved tumor-adjacent lung and peripheral blood were collected and then preserved as a mix of FFPE and fresh-frozen material. For TCR repertoire profiling, blood samples were analyzed as peripheral blood mononuclear cells. TCR beta CDR3 regions were sequenced from DNA using the immunoSEQ Assay. Per the authors' processing: T cell density was computed as TCR beta template counts normalized to usable DNA estimated by amplifying housekeeping genes. Using the preseqR package, richness was estimated by extrapolating to 120,000 templates for tissue samples and 400,000 templates for PBMC samples. Clonality was calculated as one minus Pielou's evenness. Differential abundance testing on productive amino-acid clonotypes, with a minimum total count of 5 and an alpha of 0.1, was used to identify tissue-enriched TCRs. Repertoire overlap between compartments was quantified with the Jaccard Index and Morisita Overlap Index. GLIPH grouped TCR beta CDR3s together with public tetramer-defined viral CDR3s, and a viral motif had to include at least three viral sequences and also show V-gene enrichment. This is the immuneACCESS table as TCRdb keeps it, with only in-frame sequences that have V and J called. A part of the clones is gone; compared with another copy, unresolved V genes explain less than half, and the rest is unexplained. V and J calls and clone size come straight from that table; D and trimming were deduced from the DNA. Counted in this sample were about 24,000 clones; about 91% of them appeared once. The ten top clones hold around 9.9% of the sample.

Remarks on this clone: Its recognized antigen is unknown. The sample holds no much larger clone one base away, and base qualities are not on file.

Including cysteine and phenylalanine, the CDR3 has 13 amino acids. Of the read, only the CDR3 DNA is kept; its 39 bases are in frame from base 1. V gives up 2 bases and J gives up 6 bases, and the segment between their germline ends measures 8 bases. Looking up the germline V gene (reference sequence) yields CDR1 LNHDA and CDR2 SQIVND. The material was peripheral blood mononuclear cells, obtained before any cancer treatment. The chain employs TRBV19 and TRBJ1-5; matching of 6 bases hints at TRBD1 as the D gene. This receptor was identified in a woman aged 40-69 years with stage III lung adenocarcinoma. This receptor carries the CDR3 CASSIWGAQPQHF. The DNA reads as follows: TGTGCCAGTAGTATATGGGGGGCTCAGCCCCAGCATTTT.